A single sample gave rise to the 21 T cell receptor beta chains below, sequenced in a study of blood T cell repertoires in COVID-19. This table comes from immunoSEQ multiplex PCR, and its TCRdb copy is limited to in-frame clones, with some not included. The sample has roughly 230,000 clones; roughly 85% are singletons. Input material: PBMCs or T cells enriched from blood (not recorded which). The receptors shown here come from a woman aged 45-59 years who had been exposed to COVID-19.

This chain connects TRBV19 to TRBJ1-2, with 7 positions matching TRBD1. V shed 6 bases, J shed 4 bases, and the junction held 2 bases outside the gene matches. This CDR3 has 12 residues. CDR1 is LNHDA and CDR2 is SQIVND in the germline V gene (reference sequence). The CDR3: CASRDRSYGYTF. The CDR3 coding sequence is TGTGCCAGTAGGGACAGGTCCTATGGCTACACCTTC.

V and J are TRBV11-2 and TRBJ2-1; tentative D call: TRBD2 (5 bases). CDR1 is SGHAT and CDR2 is FQNNGV in the germline V gene. V was trimmed by 4 bases and J by 0 bases, leaving 19 bases between them. The CDR3 runs 18 residues. The CDR3 is CASSSQGLLRSSYNEQFF. CDR3 nucleotides: TGTGCCAGCAGCTCCCAAGGACTCTTAAGGAGCTCCTACAATGAGCAGTTCTTC.

The rearrangement joins TRBV10-2 to TRBJ1-6, with 7 bases that match TRBD1. CDR3 length: 16 residues. Germline V gives CDR1 WSHSY, CDR2 SAAADI. The J segment lost 6 bases and the V segment lost 1 base, leaving 6 bases of the junction unmatched. The CDR3 here is CASSELTGMSNSPLHF. As DNA, the CDR3 is TGCGCCAGCAGTGAGTTGACAGGGATGAGTAATTCACCCCTCCACTTT.

This chain uses TRBV19 with TRBJ1-1, with unresolved D. The germline V gene encodes CDR1 LNHDA and CDR2 SQIVND (reference sequence). V lost 5 bases, J lost 6 bases, and 7 bases lay in between. The CDR3 has 11 amino acids. The CDR3 is CASSRRAEAFF. The CDR3 nucleotides are TGTGCCAGTAGTCGACGGGCTGAAGCTTTCTTT.

The count of this clone is one. The CDR3 region is CASSYGREGGYTF. The CDR3 DNA reads as TGTGCCAGCAGTTACGGCAGGGAAGGTGGCTACACCTTC. V usage is TRBV6-5 and J usage is TRBJ1-2; tentatively, D is TRBD1 (5 bases). Trimming cost V 2 bases and J 7 bases, with 11 bases left between them. Germline CDR1 MNHEY, CDR2 SVGAGI. There are 13 residues in the CDR3.

The V gene is TRBV24-1, the J gene TRBJ2-1; D might be TRBD2 (6 bases). The CDR3 covers 14 residues. Per the germline V gene, CDR1 is KGHDR and CDR2 is SFDVKD. V was trimmed by 4 bases and J by 4 bases, leaving 10 bases between them. CDR3 region: CATSDPGVYNEQFF. DNA of the CDR3: TGTGCCACCAGTGACCCGGGGGTTTACAATGAGCAGTTCTTC.

The chain uses TRBV3-1 (or the pseudogene TRBV3-2) and TRBJ2-3; 11 nucleotides align to TRBD2. CDR3 length equals 17 residues. The germline V gene has CDR1 LGHDT and CDR2 YNNKEL (reference sequence). V gave up 5 bases and J gave up 0 bases; unmatched junction bases: 7. The CDR3 nucleotides are TGTGCCAGCAGCGTCCGACTAGCGGGGTCTAGCACAGATACGCAGTATTTT. Translation: CASSVRLAGSSTDTQYF.

J is TRBJ1-5 and V is TRBV2; 7 bases agree with TRBD1. This CDR3 has 13 amino acids. The germline V gene encodes CDR1 SNHLY and CDR2 FYNNEI. After removal of 6 bases from V and 4 bases from J, the junction contained 3 bases not matched to a gene. CDR3 nucleotide sequence: TGTGCCAGCAGCCGGGACAGAAATCAGCCCCAGCATTTT. This gives the protein CASSRDRNQPQHF. Together with reference TRBV2 and TRBJ1-5, the CDR3 gives the full variable domain: EPEVTQTPSHQVTQMGQEVILRCVPISNHLYFYWYRQILGQKVEFLVSFYNNEISEKSEIFDDQFSVERPDGSNFTLKIRSTKLEDSAMYFCASSRDRNQPQHFGDGTRLSIL.

V usage is TRBV19 and J usage is TRBJ1-6; 12 bases are shared with TRBD1. V trimming: 9 bases; J trimming: 9 bases; junction bases outside the gene matches: 9. The germline CDR1 and CDR2 sequences are LNHDA and SQIVND (reference sequence). This CDR3 region has 15 residues. The CDR3 loop reads CASAPGQGAGSPLHF. In DNA, the CDR3 is TGTGCCAGCGCCCCGGGACAGGGGGCGGGTTCACCCCTCCACTTT.

The chain recombines TRBV3-1 (or the pseudogene TRBV3-2) with TRBJ2-7; TRBD1 agrees at 7 bases. Looked up from germline, CDR1 is LGHDT and CDR2 is YNNKEL (reference sequence). Trimming removed 5 bases from V and 5 bases from J; junction bases left unmatched: 12. The CDR3 extends over 15 amino acids. The CDR3 here is CASSYRQGISHEQYF. CDR3 nucleotide sequence: TGTGCCAGCAGCTACAGACAGGGAATTTCCCACGAGCAGTACTTC.

The chain has TRBV28 and TRBJ2-5, with 10 bases aligning to TRBD2. This CDR3 region has 16 residues. Trimming removed 0 bases from V and 4 bases from J; junction bases left unmatched: 5. The germline V gene encodes CDR1 MDHEN and CDR2 SYDVKM. The CDR3 DNA follows: TGTGCCAGCAGTTTATGGAGCGGGGGGGCCGCAGAGACCCAGTACTTC. This encodes CASSLWSGGAAETQYF.

The rearrangement uses TRBV9 and TRBJ2-3, with a tentative D call TRBD1 (5 bases). CDR1 is SGDLS and CDR2 is YYNGEE in the germline V gene. The CDR3 runs 16 residues. The ends were cut back, 1 base at V and 4 bases at J, with 16 bases in the middle. CDR3 region: CASSVNTGAWSDTQYF. The CDR3 DNA reads as TGTGCCAGCAGCGTAAACACAGGCGCTTGGTCAGATACGCAGTATTTT.

In this sample, this clone turned up a few times. The chain combines TRBV6-2 or TRBV6-3 with TRBJ1-2; D unresolved. The CDR3 covers 11 residues. V gave up 2 bases and J gave up 8 bases, with 6 bases separating them. Germline CDR1 is MNHEY and CDR2 is SVGEGT. This CDR3 reads CASSYVEGYTF. The CDR3 region has the DNA TGTGCCAGCAGTTACGTAGAGGGCTACACCTTC.

This sequence joins TRBV5-1 and TRBJ2-5, with 8 bases matching TRBD1. J was trimmed by 2 bases and V by 4 bases; bases with no gene match: 4. Germline loops: CDR1 SGHRS, CDR2 YFSETQ. CDR3 length: 14 residues. The CDR3 loop is CASSRRQGQETQYF. Here the CDR3 DNA reads TGCGCCAGCAGCCGACGACAGGGGCAAGAGACCCAGTACTTC.

The chain combines TRBV24-1 with TRBJ2-7; 11 bases are a match to TRBD2. V shed 8 bases and J 9 bases; nucleotides not matched to a gene: 8. Germline assignment: CDR1 KGHDR and CDR2 SFDVKD. The CDR3 runs 13 residues. The CDR3 DNA reads TGTGCCACCATAACTAGCGGGGGCCCCGGGCAGTACTTC. Translated: CATITSGGPGQYF.

The chain carries TRBV18 and TRBJ1-1, with D tentatively TRBD1 (5 bases). This CDR3 is built from 14 residues. Per the germline V gene, CDR1 is KGHSH and CDR2 is LQKENI. The V gene lost 2 bases and the J gene lost 8 bases, with 15 bases spanning the gap. The CDR3 DNA reads TGTGCCAGCTCACCAGGCGCGGGGGAAGTGGAAGCTTTCTTT. Its protein product is CASSPGAGEVEAFF.

The chain is built from TRBV19 and TRBJ1-2; D may be TRBD1 (5 bases). Germline V gene data show CDR1 as LNHDA and CDR2 as SQIVND (reference sequence). V was trimmed by 10 bases and J by 0 bases, leaving 9 bases between them. CDR3 size: 12 residues. In DNA, the CDR3 is TGTGCCACCTCAGGGTCTAACTATGGCTACACCTTC. Amino acid sequence: CATSGSNYGYTF.

The CDR3 sequence is CASSSGLDRPYYEQYF. The CDR3 DNA reads as TGCGCCAGCAGCTCCGGACTGGACAGGCCCTACTACGAGCAGTACTTC. V usage is TRBV5-1 and J usage is TRBJ2-7; 7 nucleotides align to TRBD1. The CDR3 contains 16 residues. V was clipped by 3 bases and J by 3 bases; unmatched bases: 12. The germline CDR1 and CDR2 sequences are SGHRS and YFSETQ.

The chain links TRBV9 to TRBJ2-5, with TRBD2 matching 8 bases. The CDR3 spans 15 residues. Trimming took 0 bases from V and 2 from J; bases not matched to a gene: 3. Germline assignment: CDR1 SGDLS and CDR2 YYNGEE. The CDR3 sequence: CASSVVASGQETQYF. CDR3 in DNA: TGTGCCAGCAGCGTAGTGGCTAGCGGGCAAGAGACCCAGTACTTC. The full variable domain, in which reference TRBV9 and TRBJ2-5 provide the parts outside the CDR3, is DSGVTQTPKHLITATGQRVTLRCSPRSGDLSVYWYQQSLDQGLQFLIQYYNGEERAKGNILERFSAQQFPDLHSELNLSSLELGDSALYFCASSVVASGQETQYFGPGTRLLVL.

In the case of this clone: Other DNA sequences within the sample encode an identical CDR3. This rearrangement joins TRBV25-1 to TRBJ1-1; D unclear. The germline V and J ends were trimmed by 2 bases and 1 base, with 8 bases remaining between them. This CDR3 is 14 amino acids long. Germline CDR1 and CDR2: MGHDK and SYGVNS. The CDR3 DNA reads TGTGCCAGCAGTGAACGAACAGCGAACACTGAAGCTTTCTTT. Translated, it gives CASSERTANTEAFF.

CDR3 DNA: TGCGCCAGCAGCTTGGCCTTCGGTGAAGCTTTCTTT. Translating gives CASSLAFGEAFF. This chain joins TRBV5-1 and TRBJ1-1; D is uncertain. CDR1 and CDR2 from the germline V gene are SGHRS and YFSETQ. The CDR3 length is 12 residues. Between the trimmed V and J ends, which lost 0 bases and 7 bases, there was a span of 7 bases.